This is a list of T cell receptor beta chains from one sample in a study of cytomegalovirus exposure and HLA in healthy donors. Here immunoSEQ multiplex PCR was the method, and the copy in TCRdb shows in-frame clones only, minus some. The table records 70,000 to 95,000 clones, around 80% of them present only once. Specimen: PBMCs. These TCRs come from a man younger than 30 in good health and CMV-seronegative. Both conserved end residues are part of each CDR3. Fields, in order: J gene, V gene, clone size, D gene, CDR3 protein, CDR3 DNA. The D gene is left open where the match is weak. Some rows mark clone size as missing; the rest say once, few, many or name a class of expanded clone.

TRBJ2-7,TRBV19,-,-,CASSIQGTYEQYF,TGTGCCAGTAGCATCCAGGGAACCTACGAGCAGTACTTC
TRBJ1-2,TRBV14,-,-,CASSQVINHPGYYGYTF,TGTGCCAGCAGCCAAGTAATAAATCACCCGGGTTACTATGGCTACACCTTC
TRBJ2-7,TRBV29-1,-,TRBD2,CSVASSSGGVYEQYF,TGCAGCGTTGCATCCTCTAGCGGGGGAGTCTACGAGCAGTACTTC
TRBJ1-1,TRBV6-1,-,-,CASSEISGHITEAFF,TGTGCCAGCAGTGAAATATCGGGACACATCACTGAAGCTTTCTTT
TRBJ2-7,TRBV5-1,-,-,CASSLARSSEQYF,TGCGCCAGCAGCTTGGCCCGGAGTTCCGAGCAGTACTTC
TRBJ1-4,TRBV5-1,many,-,CASSGRDISTNEKLFF,TGCGCCAGCAGCGGCCGGGACATAAGCACTAATGAAAAACTGTTTTTT
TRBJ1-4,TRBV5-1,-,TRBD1,CASSLMGQANEKLFF,TGCGCCAGCAGCTTGATGGGACAGGCTAATGAAAAACTGTTTTTT
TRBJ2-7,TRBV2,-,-,CASRATSGSLQGGYLHEQYF,TGTGCCAGCAGGGCAACCTCGGGATCCTTACAGGGTGGTTATCTCCACGAGCAGTACTTC
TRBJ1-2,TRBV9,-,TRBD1,CASSRLSGQGERGYTF,TGTGCCAGCAGTCGTCTTTCCGGACAGGGAGAAAGGGGCTACACCTTC
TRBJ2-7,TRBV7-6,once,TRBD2,CASSLGAGGYEQYF,TGTGCCAGCAGCTTAGGGGCGGGAGGTTACGAGCAGTACTTC
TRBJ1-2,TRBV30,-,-,CAWSVVTGPPFTF,TGTGCCTGGAGTGTAGTAACAGGGCCTCCCTTCACCTTC
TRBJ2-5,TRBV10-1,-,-,CASSVRPRETQYF,TGCGCCAGCAGTGTCCGTCCCAGGGAGACCCAGTACTTC
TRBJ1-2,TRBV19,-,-,CASSPGLRTNPNYGYTF,TGTGCCAGTAGTCCAGGACTACGTACTAATCCCAACTATGGCTACACCTTC
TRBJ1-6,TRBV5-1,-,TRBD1,CASSRPGTGNSPLHF,TGCGCCAGCAGCCGACCCGGGACAGGGAATTCACCCCTCCACTTT
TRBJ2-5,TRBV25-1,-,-,CASSNSRGAETQYF,TGTGCCAGCAGTAACTCCAGGGGCGCGGAGACCCAGTACTTC
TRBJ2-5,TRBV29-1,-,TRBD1,CSVDGDREETQYF,TGCAGCGTTGACGGTGACAGGGAAGAGACCCAGTACTTC
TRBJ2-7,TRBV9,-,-,CASSSGLLSSYEQYF,TGTGCCAGCAGCTCGGGACTCTTAAGCTCCTACGAGCAGTACTTC
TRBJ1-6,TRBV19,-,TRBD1,CASMDRGNSPLHF,TGTGCCAGTATGGACAGGGGTAATTCACCCCTCCACTTT
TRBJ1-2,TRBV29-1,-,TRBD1,CSVPTGPARGYTF,TGCAGCGTCCCGACAGGGCCGGCGAGAGGCTACACCTTC
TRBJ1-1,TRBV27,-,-,CASSLQGWHTEAFF,TGTGCCAGCAGCCTACAGGGATGGCACACTGAAGCTTTCTTT
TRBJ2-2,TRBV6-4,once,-,CATGKTIPNTKNTGELFF,TGTGCCACCGGTAAAACCATCCCCAATACTAAGAACACCGGGGAGCTGTTTTTT
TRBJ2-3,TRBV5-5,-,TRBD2,CASSQRGWADTQYF,TGTGCCAGCAGCCAGCGGGGGTGGGCAGATACGCAGTATTTT
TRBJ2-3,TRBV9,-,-,CASSSEGVTDTQYF,TGTGCCAGCAGCTCTGAGGGGGTGACAGATACGCAGTATTTT
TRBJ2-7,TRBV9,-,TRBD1,CASSVGSASRDRLYEQYF,TGTGCCAGCAGCGTAGGTTCCGCTTCCCGGGACAGACTATACGAGCAGTACTTC
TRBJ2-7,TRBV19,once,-,CASSITGLTGSLSYEQYF,TGTGCCAGTAGTATAACGGGCCTGACAGGAAGCCTCTCCTACGAGCAGTACTTC
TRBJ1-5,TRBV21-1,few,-,CASSLTGPLSNQPQHF,TGTGCCAGCAGCCTCACAGGGCCCCTTAGCAATCAGCCCCAGCATTTT
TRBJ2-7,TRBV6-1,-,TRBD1,CASIRDRGAYEQYF,TGTGCCAGCATTCGAGACAGGGGTGCCTACGAGCAGTACTTC
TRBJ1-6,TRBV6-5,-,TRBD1,CASRPPGQSLSPLHF,TGTGCCAGCAGACCACCGGGACAGTCTCTTTCACCCCTCCACTTT
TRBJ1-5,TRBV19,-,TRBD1,CASTDRENQPQHF,TGTGCCAGTACAGACAGGGAGAATCAGCCCCAGCATTTT
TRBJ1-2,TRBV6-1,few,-,CASSLTSYGYTF,TGTGCCAGCAGCCTGACTAGCTATGGCTACACCTTC
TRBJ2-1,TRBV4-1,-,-,CASSPFDGGEYNEQFF,TGCGCCAGCAGTCCTTTCGACGGGGGTGAATACAATGAGCAGTTCTTC
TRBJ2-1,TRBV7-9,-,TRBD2,CASSLIRGGAGEQFF,TGTGCCAGCAGCTTAATCCGCGGGGGGGCGGGGGAGCAGTTCTTC
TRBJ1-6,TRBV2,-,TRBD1,CASSRTGDRSVHNSPLHF,TGTGCCAGCAGTAGGACAGGGGACAGATCAGTCCATAATTCACCCCTCCACTTT
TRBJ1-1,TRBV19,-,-,CASSSGGRMNTEAFF,TGTGCCAGTAGTTCGGGGGGCAGAATGAACACTGAAGCTTTCTTT
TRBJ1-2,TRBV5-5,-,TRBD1,CASSPAGTEVVSYGYTF,TGTGCCAGCAGCCCCGCTGGGACAGAGGTCGTTAGCTATGGCTACACCTTC
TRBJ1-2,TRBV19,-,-,CASREDSEGRDYGYTF,TGTGCCAGTAGAGAGGACTCAGAAGGAAGGGACTATGGCTACACCTTC
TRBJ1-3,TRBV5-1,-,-,CASSLMGSSGNTIYF,TGCGCCAGCAGCTTAATGGGGAGCTCTGGAAACACCATATATTTT
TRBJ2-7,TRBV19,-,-,CASTGRDLISEQYF,TGTGCCAGTACCGGCCGGGATCTAATAAGCGAGCAGTACTTC
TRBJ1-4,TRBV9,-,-,CASSPSLGEDEKLFF,TGTGCCAGCAGCCCCTCCCTGGGGGAGGACGAAAAACTGTTTTTT
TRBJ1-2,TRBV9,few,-,CASSVAGESHGYTF,TGTGCCAGCAGCGTGGCAGGGGAGAGTCATGGCTACACCTTC
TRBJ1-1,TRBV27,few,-,CASVHSREKNTEAFF,TGTGCCAGCGTTCACTCCAGGGAAAAGAACACTGAAGCTTTCTTT
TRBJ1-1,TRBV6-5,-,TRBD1,CASSRTGPQNTEAFF,TGTGCCAGCAGTCGGACAGGGCCTCAGAACACTGAAGCTTTCTTT
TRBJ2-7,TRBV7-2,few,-,CASSSPQGAEQYF,TGTGCCAGCAGTTCTCCCCAGGGTGCCGAGCAGTACTTC
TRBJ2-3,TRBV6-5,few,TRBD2,CASSYRTSGEDTQYF,TGTGCCAGCAGTTACCGGACTAGCGGTGAAGATACGCAGTATTTT
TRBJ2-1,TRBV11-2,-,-,CASSLGGGRTYNEQFF,TGTGCCAGCAGCTTAGGCGGGGGCCGTACCTACAATGAGCAGTTCTTC
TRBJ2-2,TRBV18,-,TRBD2,CASSPGIGSGVLFF,TGTGCCAGCTCACCAGGCATCGGGAGCGGGGTCCTGTTTTTT
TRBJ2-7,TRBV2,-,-,CASRLLGYEQYF,TGTGCCAGCAGACTACTAGGCTACGAGCAGTACTTC
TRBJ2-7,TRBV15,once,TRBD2,CATSSWGGSYEQYF,TGTGCCACCAGCAGCTGGGGGGGATCCTACGAGCAGTACTTC
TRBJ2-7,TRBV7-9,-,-,CSSSLTGIYEQYF,TGTTCCAGCAGCTTGACAGGCATCTACGAGCAGTACTTC
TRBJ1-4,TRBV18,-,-,CASSPRTVNEKLFF,TGTGCCAGCTCACCCCGGACAGTTAATGAAAAACTGTTTTTT
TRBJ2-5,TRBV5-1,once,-,CASSLGGVEETQYF,TGCGCCAGCAGCTTGGGGGGGGTCGAAGAGACCCAGTACTTC
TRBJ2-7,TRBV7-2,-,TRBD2,CASSASRWRGVSYEQYF,TGTGCCAGCAGCGCCTCGCGTTGGCGGGGGGTCTCCTACGAGCAGTACTTC
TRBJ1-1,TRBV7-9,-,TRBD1,CASSETGFSEAFF,TGTGCCAGCAGCGAGACAGGGTTCTCCGAAGCTTTCTTT
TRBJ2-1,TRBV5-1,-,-,CASSLALYNEQFF,TGCGCCAGCAGCTTGGCTTTATACAATGAGCAGTTCTTC
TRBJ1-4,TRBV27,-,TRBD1,CASSWSPGQNEKLFF,TGTGCCAGCAGTTGGAGTCCGGGACAGAATGAAAAACTGTTTTTT
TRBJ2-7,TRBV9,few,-,CASSVGSDSYEQYF,TGTGCCAGCAGCGTAGGTTCAGATTCCTACGAGCAGTACTTC
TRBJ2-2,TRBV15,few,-,CATSRPEDSTGELFF,TGTGCCACCAGCAGACCGGAGGACAGCACCGGGGAGCTGTTTTTT
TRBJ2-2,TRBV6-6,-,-,CASSSTTSPGELFF,TGTGCCAGCAGCTCCACAACTAGTCCCGGGGAGCTGTTTTTT